The 3 T cell receptor beta chains below were found in one sample sequenced in a study of spatial heterogeneity in lung cancer. Using its own MiXCR run on the 5' RACE reads, TCRdb lists one record per CDR3 protein. The table records about 21,000 distinct CDR3 sequences, around 5% of them present only once. Documented time point: sample taken at primary tumor resection. In each case, whole RNA from tumor, nontumor lung or frozen PBMC was sequenced unsorted. Sequencing used PBMCs, obtained at surgery. The receptors stem from a male donor with early-stage non-small cell lung cancer.

This clonotype was detected ten times or more. For the CDR3, the DNA is TGTGCCAGCACGCCACGGGGAGGGGGAATGAAAAAACTGTTTTTT. Protein: CASTPRGGGMKKLFF. The chain joins TRBV6-1 to TRBJ1-4, with a possible D match to TRBD1 (6 bases). CDR1 and CDR2 from the germline V gene are MNHNS and SASEGT. The CDR3 totals 15 residues. Trimming removed 7 bases from V and 9 bases from J, with 21 bases in between.

Relative to its sample, this clonotype is medium-sized. This chain links TRBV18 with TRBJ2-1, with D tentatively TRBD2 (6 bases). CDR3 length: 14 amino acids. V was clipped by 5 bases and J by 9 bases, with 17 bases between them. CDR1 and CDR2 from the germline V gene are KGHSH and LQKENI. The CDR3 DNA is TGTGCCAGCTCAACGGGGGTGGGGCTTGCTGAGCAGTTCTTC. This encodes CASSTGVGLAEQFF.

This clonotype showed up many times. J is TRBJ2-7 and V is TRBV21-1; TRBD2, the table's D call, was not compared with the DNA. TRBV21-1 is assigned pseudogene status. The CDR3 runs 16 residues. The DNA of the CDR3 is TGTGCCAGCAGCCTCGAGAGTAGCGGAATTTACTACGAGCAGTACTTC. Translating gives CASSLESSGIYYEQYF.